This passage covers 29 T cell receptor beta chains from one sample sequenced in a study of T cells in localized non-small cell lung cancer. Profiling relied on immunoSEQ multiplex PCR, and the TCRdb table lists in-frame clones only, not all of them. The data hold approximately 67,000 clones, with just under 85% observed a single time. The specimen comprised peripheral blood, sampled before any cancer treatment. Receptors were obtained from an older female donor with stage I lung adenocarcinoma.

About this clone: Its ends do not fully match the called genes, so a read error is possible. This chain links TRBV7-3 with TRBJ1-2; 8 nucleotides align to TRBD1. CDR1 is SGHTA, CDR2 FQGTGA, per germline. The CDR3 consists of 15 residues. This CDR3 reads CASSLTGGANYGYTF. CDR3 nucleotide sequence: TGTGCCAGCAGCCTAACAGGGGGAGCTAACTATGGCTACACCTTC.

The chain joins TRBV4-1 to TRBJ2-3; TRBD2 might be the D (5 bases). Trimming took off 2 bases at V and 0 bases at J, with 21 bases between the two ends. In germline, CDR1 is MGHRA, CDR2 YSYEKL. The CDR3 has 19 amino acids. The CDR3 DNA sequence: TGCGCCAGCAGCCAATACCCTCCCTTACAGAGGACTAGCACAGATACGCAGTATTTT. Translation gives CASSQYPPLQRTSTDTQYF.

This sequence joins TRBV15 and TRBJ2-5; D uncertain. V was cut by 0 bases and J by 5 bases, with 13 bases left in between. Germline CDR1 and CDR2: LNHNV and YYDKDF (reference sequence). The CDR3 extends over 15 amino acids. As DNA, the CDR3 is TGTGCCACCAGCAGAGATCGGGCTACGAGGGAGACCCAGTACTTC. Its protein is CATSRDRATRETQYF.

The chain carries TRBV2 and TRBJ2-1; 7 bases match TRBD2. Trimming removed 2 bases from V and 7 bases from J; junction bases left unmatched: 8. The germline V gene encodes CDR1 SNHLY and CDR2 FYNNEI. This CDR3 comprises 15 residues. The CDR3 DNA reads TGTGCCAGCAGTGAATATGAGGGAGGGCGGAATGAGCAGTTCTTC. Amino acid sequence: CASSEYEGGRNEQFF.

This chain connects TRBV19 to TRBJ2-3; tentatively, D is TRBD1 (6 bases). This CDR3 is built from 13 residues. V was clipped by 5 bases and J by 1 base, with 7 bases between them. CDR1 is LNHDA, CDR2 SQIVND, per germline (reference sequence). CDR3 nucleotide sequence: TGTGCCAGTAGTCACAGGGGCACAGATACGCAGTATTTT. Protein product: CASSHRGTDTQYF.

The count of this clone is one. The rearrangement uses TRBV6-6 and TRBJ1-5; tentative D call: TRBD1 (5 bases). The V end lost 6 bases, the J end lost 2 bases, and 14 bases lay between the germline ends. This CDR3 comprises 15 residues. The germline V gene encodes CDR1 MNHNY and CDR2 SVGAGI (reference sequence). The CDR3 loop is CASRNGAQRNQPQHF. CDR3 coding DNA: TGTGCCAGCAGGAACGGGGCACAGCGCAATCAGCCCCAGCATTTT.

This clone counts as medium-sized. The CDR3 nucleotides read TGTGCCAGCAGCCGGGACGGGAATCAGCCCCAGCATTTT. Translated, it gives CASSRDGNQPQHF. The genes are TRBV7-9 and TRBJ1-5, with D possibly TRBD1 on 5 matching bases. Per the germline V gene, CDR1 is SEHNR and CDR2 is FQNEAQ (reference sequence). The CDR3 runs to 13 residues. V shed 5 bases and J shed 4 bases, with 9 bases lying between them.

The chain has TRBV6-4 and TRBJ1-1, with D perhaps TRBD1 (6 bases). Germline V gives CDR1 MRHNA, CDR2 SNTAGT. The germline V and J ends were trimmed by 0 bases and 4 bases, with 27 bases remaining between them. This CDR3 has 20 amino acids. The CDR3 coding sequence is TGTGCCAGCAGTGACTCGCGCTTGGGTAGGGACAACGCGGGGCGCACTGAAGCTTTCTTT. This codes for CASSDSRLGRDNAGRTEAFF.

The chain has TRBV5-4 and TRBJ1-4; possible D gene TRBD1, 5 bases. V lost 0 bases to trimming and J lost 3 bases, with 9 bases between them. Germline V gene data show CDR1 as SGHNT and CDR2 as YYREEE (reference sequence). This CDR3 comprises 15 residues. CDR3 nucleotide sequence: TGTGCCAGCAGCTTGGGGGCCAGGGCTAATGAAAAACTGTTTTTT. Encoded protein: CASSLGARANEKLFF.

The chain couples TRBV2 to TRBJ1-1; no clear D gene. Germline V gene sequence: CDR1 SNHLY, CDR2 FYNNEI. V lost 8 bases and J 1 base, leaving 17 bases between the germline ends. The CDR3 is made up of 15 amino acids. CDR3 coding DNA: TGTGCCAGCCGAGGTTATTCCCTTTCGAACACTGAAGCTTTCTTT. It codes for CASRGYSLSNTEAFF.

The chain has TRBV19 and TRBJ1-4, with D hard to call. Germline lookup yields CDR1 LNHDA and CDR2 SQIVND (reference sequence). Trimming pared 7 bases from V and 2 bases from J, leaving 11 bases between. CDR3 size: 14 residues. In DNA, the CDR3 is TGTGCCAGTAAGCCTTCTGCCACTAATGAAAAACTGTTTTTT. Translated: CASKPSATNEKLFF.

The chain joins TRBV6-4 to TRBJ1-2; 7 positions agree with TRBD1. This CDR3 has 18 residues. Germline values: CDR1 MRHNA, CDR2 SNTAGT. With 0 bases clipped from V and 0 bases from J, the junction kept 10 bases outside the gene matches. CDR3 DNA sequence: TGTGCCAGCAGTGACTCGAATTTAGGGGGCGGATCTAACTATGGCTACACCTTC. It translates to CASSDSNLGGGSNYGYTF.

The genes are TRBV13 and TRBJ2-1; D could derive from TRBD1 or TRBD2 (5 bases each). The germline V gene encodes CDR1 PRHDT and CDR2 FYEKMQ (reference sequence). Trimming removed 8 bases from V and 1 base from J, with 12 bases in between. The CDR3 sequence is 14 residues long. CDR3 DNA sequence: TGTGCCAGCCGAGGGGAGCCGTCCTACAATGAGCAGTTCTTC. This codes for CASRGEPSYNEQFF. The full variable domain, with the rest looked up from reference TRBV13 and TRBJ2-1, is AAGVIQSPRHLIKEKRETATLKCYPIPRHDTVYWYQQGPGQDPQFLISFYEKMQSDKGSIPDRFSAQQFSDYHSELNMSSLELGDSALYFCASRGEPSYNEQFFGPGTRLTVL.

The V call is TRBV5-1, the J call TRBJ1-1; TRBD1 matches 8 bases. J gave up 7 bases and V 4 bases, and 9 bases lay outside the gene matches. The CDR3 is 14 residues long. Germline V CDR1 and CDR2: SGHRS, YFSETQ. As DNA, the CDR3 is TGCGCCAGCAGCCGAGGACAGGGCCGCGGTGAAGCTTTCTTT. Translated, it gives CASSRGQGRGEAFF.

V gene TRBV14 combines with J gene TRBJ1-1, with D uncertain. The germline CDR1 and CDR2 sequences are SGHDN and FVKESK. The length of the CDR3 is 12 residues. V lost 0 bases to trimming and J lost 9 bases, with 8 bases between them. The CDR3 DNA reads TGTGCCAGCAGCCAAGAAGCTCGGAAAGCTTTCTTT. Its translation is CASSQEARKAFF.

V and J are TRBV5-4 and TRBJ2-7; 10 nucleotides align to TRBD2. In germline, CDR1 is SGHNT, CDR2 YYREEE (reference sequence). CDR3 size: 15 residues. V shed 4 bases and J 6 bases; nucleotides not matched to a gene: 10. DNA for the CDR3: TGTGCCAGCAGCCAAGACAGCGGGAGGGCCCTCGAGCAGTACTTC. Amino acid sequence: CASSQDSGRALEQYF.

V is TRBV19 and J is TRBJ1-5, with no clear D. Germline-derived CDR1 and CDR2 are LNHDA and SQIVND (reference sequence). CDR3 length: 15 residues. Trimming took off 7 bases at V and 4 bases at J, with 17 bases between the two ends. The CDR3, as DNA: TGTGCCAGTACCTTGTCAGGCACAGAAAATCAGCCCCAGCATTTT. Translating gives CASTLSGTENQPQHF.

This clone was observed once. The V gene is TRBV4-1, the J gene TRBJ2-5, with TRBD2 matching over 8 bases. CDR3 length equals 17 residues. V lost 4 bases to trimming and J lost 4 bases; unmatched junction nucleotides: 14. Germline lookup yields CDR1 MGHRA and CDR2 YSYEKL. The CDR3: CASSPLAGGAVGETQYF. The CDR3 nucleotides read TGCGCCAGCAGCCCCTTAGCCGGGGGGGCGGTAGGAGAGACCCAGTACTTC.

V is TRBV7-6 and J is TRBJ1-2; D is undetermined. Germline assignment: CDR1 SGHVS and CDR2 FNYEAQ. The V gene lost 5 bases and the J gene lost 4 bases, with 17 bases spanning the gap. The CDR3 loop spans 15 amino acids. The CDR3, as DNA: TGTGCCAGCAGCCCCACGCCGTCTGTAGGCTATGGCTACACCTTC. The encoded protein is CASSPTPSVGYGYTF.

About this clone: Other DNA variants within this sample encode the same CDR3. The V and J genes are TRBV6-5 and TRBJ1-5; D might be TRBD1 (5 bases). The ends were cut back, 8 bases at V and 4 bases at J, with 12 bases in the middle. The length of the CDR3 is 13 residues. In germline, CDR1 is MNHEY, CDR2 SVGAGI. The CDR3 DNA reads TGTGCCAGCTCCCCCCAGGGAAATCAGCCCCAGCATTTT. It is translated as CASSPQGNQPQHF.

In its sample, this clone was seen once. The chain links TRBV6-6 to TRBJ2-5, with a weak D call TRBD2 (6 bases). The CDR3 extends over 12 amino acids. Trimming shortened V by 5 bases and J by 5 bases, and 9 bases separated the two germline ends. Per germline, CDR1 MNHNY and CDR2 SVGAGI (reference sequence). CDR3 bases: TGTGCCAGCAGTACTAGCAGTGAGACCCAGTACTTC. This codes for CASSTSSETQYF.

The chain carries TRBV20-1 and TRBJ2-3, with D unresolved. The ends were cut back, 3 bases at V and 1 base at J, with 2 bases in the middle. The CDR3 runs to 11 residues. Looked up from germline, CDR1 is DFQATT and CDR2 is SNEGSKA (reference sequence). CDR3 sequence (DNA): TGCAGTGCTAGCCGCACAGATACGCAGTATTTT. Translated: CSASRTDTQYF.

The chain uses TRBV5-1 and TRBJ2-1; the match to TRBD2 covers 15 bases. This CDR3 is 23 amino acids long. J lost 0 bases, V lost 4 bases, and 20 bases had no gene match. CDR1 and CDR2 from the germline V gene are SGHRS and YFSETQ. This chain's CDR3 is CASSPGVPGLAGGPKSSYNEQFF. CDR3 DNA sequence: TGCGCCAGCAGCCCAGGCGTCCCGGGACTAGCGGGGGGCCCAAAAAGCTCCTACAATGAGCAGTTCTTC.

The chain joins TRBV5-1 to TRBJ2-5, with 9 nucleotides matching TRBD1. The CDR3 contains 16 residues. The V gene's germline CDR1 is SGHRS and CDR2 YFSETQ. The ends lost 7 bases at V and 1 base at J; junction bases unmatched: 11. The CDR3 loop reads CASGPGTGTLQETQYF. The CDR3 region has the DNA TGCGCCAGCGGGCCTGGGACAGGGACTCTCCAAGAGACCCAGTACTTC.

This chain links TRBV7-3 with TRBJ2-2, with D uncertain. With 1 base removed from V and 2 bases from J, the gap between germline ends came to 8 bases. Germline CDR1 is SGHTA and CDR2 is FQGTGA. The CDR3 is made up of 15 amino acids. The chain's CDR3 is CASSLNGINTGELFF. For the CDR3, the DNA is TGTGCCAGCAGCTTAAATGGGATAAACACCGGGGAGCTGTTTTTT. Supplemented by reference TRBV7-3 and TRBJ2-2, the full variable domain reads GAGVSQTPSNKVTEKGKYVELRCDPISGHTALYWYRQSLGQGPEFLIYFQGTGAADDSGLPNDRFFAVRPEGSVSTLKIQRTERGDSAVYLCASSLNGINTGELFFGEGSRLTVL.

The chain links TRBV2 to TRBJ1-1; D is possibly TRBD1 (5 bases). Per germline, CDR1 SNHLY and CDR2 FYNNEI. The CDR3 has 15 residues. Trimming left V 7 bases short and J 1 base short, with 16 bases between. This CDR3 reads CASKQERGSNTEAFF. The CDR3 region has the DNA TGTGCCAGCAAGCAGGAAAGGGGTTCGAACACTGAAGCTTTCTTT.

The chain employs TRBV2 and TRBJ2-1; 11 bases match TRBD1. Germline-derived CDR1 and CDR2 are SNHLY and FYNNEI. V lost 6 bases, J lost 9 bases, and 4 bases stayed unmatched. This CDR3 is 13 amino acids long. CDR3: CASRSGTGGEQFF. Here the CDR3 DNA reads TGTGCCAGCAGATCCGGGACAGGGGGTGAGCAGTTCTTC.

The gene calls are TRBV19 and TRBJ2-1, with D possibly called TRBD1 or TRBD2 (5 bases each). Trimming shortened V by 3 bases and J by 1 base, and 16 bases separated the two germline ends. This CDR3 contains 17 residues. Germline-derived CDR1 and CDR2 are LNHDA and SQIVND (reference sequence). The CDR3 nucleotides are TGTGCCAGTAGTATCGGGGCCCGGGCATTTTCCTACAATGAGCAGTTCTTC. This codes for CASSIGARAFSYNEQFF.

This sequence joins TRBV9 and TRBJ2-3, with D perhaps assigned TRBD1 or TRBD2 (6 bases each). This CDR3 has 15 residues. Trimming left V 0 bases short and J 2 bases short, with 10 bases between. CDR1 is SGDLS and CDR2 is YYNGEE in the germline V gene. The CDR3, as DNA: TGTGCCAGCAGCGTAGGGGGGGCAACCACAGATACGCAGTATTTT. Amino acids: CASSVGGATTDTQYF.